These 9 T cell receptor beta chains share one sample of origin, sequenced in a study of PD-L1 blockade in urothelial cancer. Measured with immunoSEQ multiplex PCR; TCRdb has only the in-frame clones, and not every one. The table records 35,000 to 45,000 clones, 75% to 95% of them present only once. Time point defined: peripheral blood 6 weeks after treatment start. The material sequenced was PBMCs, taken around atezolizumab (anti-PD-L1) treatment. The receptors shown here come from a man aged 70 or older with urothelial cancer.

The chain links TRBV27 to TRBJ2-7; TRBD2 aligns across 7 bases. This CDR3 spans 16 amino acids. J gave up 1 base and V 3 bases, and 9 bases lay outside the gene matches. From germline, CDR1 is MNHEY and CDR2 SMNVEV (reference sequence). The CDR3 loop reads CASSFSPRGGSYEQYF. The CDR3 DNA sequence: TGTGCCAGCAGTTTTTCACCTCGGGGAGGGTCCTACGAGCAGTACTTC.

The chain has TRBV19 and TRBJ2-3; 10 nucleotides align to TRBD2. Trimming removed 7 bases from V and 3 bases from J; junction bases left unmatched: 4. The germline gives CDR1 LNHDA, CDR2 SQIVND (reference sequence). The CDR3 runs to 14 residues. CDR3 in DNA: TGTGCCAGTAAGCGGGAGGGCCGGACAGATACGCAGTATTTT. Its protein is CASKREGRTDTQYF.

The chain employs TRBV5-4 and TRBJ1-1, with a weak D call TRBD1 (5 bases). In germline, CDR1 is SGHNT, CDR2 YYREEE (reference sequence). This CDR3 region has 14 residues. Deletions cut 0 bases from V and 9 bases from J, with 15 bases between. CDR3: CASSLGGNQQQAFF. In DNA form, the CDR3 reads TGTGCCAGCAGCTTGGGGGGCAATCAGCAGCAAGCTTTCTTT.

This sequence joins TRBV19 and TRBJ2-2; 7 nucleotides match TRBD1. Germline assignment: CDR1 LNHDA and CDR2 SQIVND (reference sequence). Trimming cost V 7 bases and J 4 bases; bases outside gene matches: 9. This CDR3 has 15 amino acids. The CDR3 here is CASIPGTAITGELFF. DNA of the CDR3: TGTGCCAGTATCCCCGGGACAGCGATCACCGGGGAGCTGTTTTTT. Combining the CDR3 with reference TRBV19 and TRBJ2-2 gives the whole variable domain DGGITQSPKYLFRKEGQNVTLSCEQNLNHDAMYWYRQDPGQGLRLIYYSQIVNDFQKGDIAEGYSVSREKKESFPLTVTSAQKNPTAFYLCASIPGTAITGELFFGEGSRLTVL.

Only a few counts were recorded for this clone. V is TRBV7-8 and J is TRBJ1-1; D is perhaps TRBD1 (6 bases). The V gene's germline CDR1 is SGHVS and CDR2 FQNEAQ. V shed 5 bases and J shed 11 bases, with 15 bases lying between them. The CDR3 is 12 amino acids. In nucleotides, the CDR3 is TGTGCCAGCAGCCCTGGGGGCAGGGACGCTTTCTTT. Its protein product is CASSPGGRDAFF.

The V and J genes are TRBV5-1 and TRBJ2-3; 9 bases are shared with TRBD2. The CDR3 sequence is 16 residues long. Losses at the gene ends were 1 base for V and 4 bases for J; bases not matched to a gene: 7. CDR1 and CDR2 (germline): SGHRS, YFSETQ. As DNA, the CDR3 is TGCGCCAGCAGCTTGAATAGCGGGAGTGTCCCAGATACGCAGTATTTT. Its translation is CASSLNSGSVPDTQYF.

The J gene is TRBJ1-2, the V gene TRBV5-1, with 9 bases lining up with TRBD1. The CDR3 contains 13 residues. CDR1 is SGHRS and CDR2 is YFSETQ in the germline V gene. Unmatched junction bases numbered 6, after V lost 4 bases and J lost 8 bases. The CDR3: CASSVGQGQGYTF. Written as DNA, the CDR3 is TGCGCCAGCAGCGTGGGACAGGGTCAGGGCTACACCTTC.

The gene calls are TRBV5-1 and TRBJ2-1; 7 nucleotides line up with TRBD2. The CDR3 contains 15 residues. Germline V gives CDR1 SGHRS, CDR2 YFSETQ. Trimming cost V 0 bases and J 2 bases; bases outside gene matches: 2. The CDR3: CASSLGLAAYNEQFF. CDR3 DNA: TGCGCCAGCAGCTTGGGTCTAGCGGCCTACAATGAGCAGTTCTTC.

The chain carries TRBV4-2 and TRBJ2-7; 7 nucleotides agree with TRBD1. Germline CDR1 and CDR2: LGHNA and YNFKEQ. This CDR3 spans 15 amino acids. Trimming took 0 bases from V and 0 from J; bases not matched to a gene: 2. The chain's CDR3 is CASSQDWDSSYEQYF. The CDR3 DNA is TGTGCCAGCAGCCAAGATTGGGACAGCTCCTACGAGCAGTACTTC.